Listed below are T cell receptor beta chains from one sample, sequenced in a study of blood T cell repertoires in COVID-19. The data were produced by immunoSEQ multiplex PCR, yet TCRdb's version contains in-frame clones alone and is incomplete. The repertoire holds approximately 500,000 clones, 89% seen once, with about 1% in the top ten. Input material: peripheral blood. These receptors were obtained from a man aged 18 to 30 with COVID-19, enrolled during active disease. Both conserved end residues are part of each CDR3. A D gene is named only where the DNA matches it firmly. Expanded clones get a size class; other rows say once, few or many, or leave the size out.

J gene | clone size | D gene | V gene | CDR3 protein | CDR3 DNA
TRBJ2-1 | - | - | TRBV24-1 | CATSDGGATNEQFF | TGTGCCACCAGTGATGGGGGGGCCACGAATGAGCAGTTCTTC
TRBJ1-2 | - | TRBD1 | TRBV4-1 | CASSPKMGQGNYGYTF | TGCGCCAGCAGCCCTAAAATGGGACAGGGTAACTATGGCTACACCTTC
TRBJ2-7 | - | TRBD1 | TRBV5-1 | CASSRGQGTYEQYF | TGCGCCAGCAGCAGAGGACAGGGAACCTACGAGCAGTACTTC
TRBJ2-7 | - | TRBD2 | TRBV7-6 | CASSSTSGRSEQYF | TGTGCCAGCAGCTCGACTAGCGGGAGATCCGAGCAGTACTTC
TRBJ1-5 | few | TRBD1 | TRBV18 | CASSPGTGQQPQHF | TGTGCCAGCTCACCTGGGACAGGGCAGCAGCCCCAGCATTTT
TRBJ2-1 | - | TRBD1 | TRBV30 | CACHTTGTGSYNEQFF | TGTGCCTGTCATACTACCGGGACAGGGAGTTACAATGAGCAGTTCTTC
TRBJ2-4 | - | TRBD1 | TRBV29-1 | CSVEDDRGARNIQYF | TGCAGCGTTGAAGATGACAGGGGTGCGAGAAACATTCAGTACTTC
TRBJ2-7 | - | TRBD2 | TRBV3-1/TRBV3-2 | CASSQGTSGGSYEQYF | TGTGCCAGCAGCCAAGGGACTAGCGGGGGCTCCTACGAGCAGTACTTC
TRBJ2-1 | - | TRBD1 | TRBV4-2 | CASSHTGQGNVNEQFF | TGTGCCAGCAGCCATACGGGACAGGGGAATGTCAATGAGCAGTTCTTC
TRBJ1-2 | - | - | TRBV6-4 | CASSVDSTTNYGYTF | TGTGCCAGCAGCGTAGACAGTACCACTAACTATGGCTACACCTTC
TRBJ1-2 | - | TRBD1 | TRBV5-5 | CASSFGQGKGGYTF | TGTGCCAGCAGCTTCGGACAGGGGAAGGGTGGCTACACCTTC
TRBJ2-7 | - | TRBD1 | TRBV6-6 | CASSSDRVGEQYF | TGTGCCAGCAGTAGTGACAGGGTTGGCGAGCAGTACTTC
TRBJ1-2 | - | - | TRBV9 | CASSPPPPERLYGYTF | TGTGCCAGCAGCCCCCCCCCGCCGGAAAGACTGTATGGCTACACCTTC
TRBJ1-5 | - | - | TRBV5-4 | CASSFSATGPQHF | TGTGCCAGCAGCTTTTCAGCGACAGGGCCCCAGCATTTT
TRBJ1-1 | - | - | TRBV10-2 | CASLLNTEAFF | TGCGCCAGCCTTCTGAACACTGAAGCTTTCTTT
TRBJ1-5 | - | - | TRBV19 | CASSILGGPQPQHF | TGTGCCAGTAGTATTTTGGGGGGGCCTCAGCCCCAGCATTTT
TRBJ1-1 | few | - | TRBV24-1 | CATSDLFSLNTEAFF | TGTGCCACCAGTGATTTGTTTAGCCTGAACACTGAAGCTTTCTTT
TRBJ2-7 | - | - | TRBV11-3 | CASSLVGALTYEQYF | TGTGCCAGCAGCTTGGTGGGAGCCCTTACCTACGAGCAGTACTTC
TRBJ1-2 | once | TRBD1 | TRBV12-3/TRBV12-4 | CASSPGQTYGYTF | TGTGCCAGCAGTCCGGGACAGACCTATGGCTACACCTTC
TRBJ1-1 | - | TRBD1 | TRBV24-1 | CATSGPPGGWLTEAFF | TGTGCCACCAGTGGTCCCCCAGGGGGCTGGCTCACTGAAGCTTTCTTT
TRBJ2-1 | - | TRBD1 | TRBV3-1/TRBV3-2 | CASSGQGVSYNEQFF | TGTGCCAGCAGCGGACAGGGTGTATCCTACAATGAGCAGTTCTTC
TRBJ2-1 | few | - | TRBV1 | CTSSQDHGQGKGDYNEQFF | TGCACCAGCAGCCAAGATCACGGACAGGGAAAGGGGGACTACAATGAGCAGTTCTTC
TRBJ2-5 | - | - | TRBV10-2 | CASGFGGETQYF | TGCGCCAGCGGGTTTGGAGGAGAGACCCAGTACTTC
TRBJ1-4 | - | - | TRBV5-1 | CASSLEGANEKLFF | TGCGCCAGCAGCTTGGAGGGGGCTAATGAAAAACTGTTTTTT
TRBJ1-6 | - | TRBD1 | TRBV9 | CASSPRTGAGAYNSPLHF | TGTGCCAGCAGCCCCCGGACAGGGGCCGGGGCCTATAATTCACCCCTCCACTTT
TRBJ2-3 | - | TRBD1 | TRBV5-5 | CASSLDPNLLGGVTQYF | TGTGCCAGCAGCTTGGATCCCAATTTACTAGGGGGCGTTACGCAGTATTTT
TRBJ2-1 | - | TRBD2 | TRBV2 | CASSATSGGTISYNEQFF | TGTGCCAGCAGTGCTACTAGCGGGGGTACCATCTCCTACAATGAGCAGTTCTTC
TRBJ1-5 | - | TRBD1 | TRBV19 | CASTTPTGDQPQHF | TGTGCCAGTACGACCCCGACAGGGGATCAGCCCCAGCATTTT
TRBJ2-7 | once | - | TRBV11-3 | CASSLDGVYEQYF | TGTGCCAGCAGCTTAGACGGGGTTTACGAGCAGTACTTC
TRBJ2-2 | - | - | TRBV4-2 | CASSQAIAGELFF | TGTGCCAGCAGCCAAGCTATAGCCGGGGAGCTGTTTTTT
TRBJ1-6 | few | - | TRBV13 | CASSLDGYNSPLHF | TGTGCCAGCAGCTTAGACGGGTATAATTCACCCCTCCACTTT